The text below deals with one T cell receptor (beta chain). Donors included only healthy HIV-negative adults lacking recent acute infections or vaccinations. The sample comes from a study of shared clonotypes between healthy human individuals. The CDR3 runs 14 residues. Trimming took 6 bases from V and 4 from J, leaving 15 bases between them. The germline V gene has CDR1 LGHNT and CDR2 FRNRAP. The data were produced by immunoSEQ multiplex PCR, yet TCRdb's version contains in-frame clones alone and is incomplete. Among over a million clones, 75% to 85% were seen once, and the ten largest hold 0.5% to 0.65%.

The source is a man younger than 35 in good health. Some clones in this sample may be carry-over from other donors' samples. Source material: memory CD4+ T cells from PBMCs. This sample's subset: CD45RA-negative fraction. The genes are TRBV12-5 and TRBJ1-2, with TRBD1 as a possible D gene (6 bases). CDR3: CASGPAGAVYGYTF. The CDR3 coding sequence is TGTGCTAGTGGCCCGGCAGGGGCCGTCTATGGCTACACCTTC. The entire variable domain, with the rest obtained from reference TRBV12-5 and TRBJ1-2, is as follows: DARVTQTPRHKVTEMGQEVTMRCQPILGHNTVFWYRQTMMQGLELLAYFRNRAPLDDSGMPKDRFSAEMPDATLATLKIQPSEPRDSAVYFCASGPAGAVYGYTFGSGTRLTVV.